Below, 25 T cell receptor beta chains from the same sample are listed, as sequenced in a study of blood T cell repertoires in COVID-19. Sequencing was performed with immunoSEQ multiplex PCR; in TCRdb, only in-frame clones are kept and a portion is missing. The sample yields roughly 120,000 clones, approximately 87% seen once. The specimen sequenced was peripheral blood. These receptors were obtained from a man aged 65 to 85 who had recovered from COVID-19.

This clone came up once. The chain couples TRBV3-1 (or the pseudogene TRBV3-2) to TRBJ2-3; 9 bases line up with TRBD2. V lost 5 bases to trimming and J lost 7 bases; unmatched junction nucleotides: 16. This CDR3 is built from 17 residues. Germline loops: CDR1 LGHDT, CDR2 YNNKEL (reference sequence). The CDR3 DNA reads TGTGCCAGCAGCTCCCCCGCCGGCGGGAGGGCCACGCATACGCAGTATTTT. This gives the protein CASSSPAGGRATHTQYF.

The genes are TRBV2 and TRBJ2-7; 11 positions agree with TRBD1. Germline lookup yields CDR1 SNHLY and CDR2 FYNNEI. The trim removed 4 bases at V and 2 bases at J, leaving 1 base unmatched. The CDR3 runs to 14 residues. The CDR3 bases are TGTGCCAGCAGTGGGGGACAGGGGGCCTACGAGCAGTACTTC. Translating gives CASSGGQGAYEQYF.

The rearrangement joins TRBV5-1 to TRBJ1-1; no firm D call. Between the trimmed V and J ends, which lost 0 bases and 1 base, there was a span of 4 bases. This CDR3 is 13 amino acids long. The germline CDR1 and CDR2 sequences are SGHRS and YFSETQ. CDR3 loop: CASSLARNTEAFF. DNA of the CDR3: TGCGCCAGCAGCTTGGCCAGGAACACTGAAGCTTTCTTT.

The V and J genes are TRBV29-1 and TRBJ2-1, with no clear D. The germline V and J ends were trimmed by 4 bases and 1 base, with 11 bases remaining between them. Germline V lookup: CDR1 SQVTM, CDR2 ANQGSEA. CDR3 length: 14 amino acids. The CDR3 protein is CSVVVSTSYNEQFF. The DNA for the CDR3 is TGCAGCGTTGTTGTGTCGACATCCTACAATGAGCAGTTCTTC.

Here the CDR3 reads CASSYRVNTEAFF. In DNA form, the CDR3 reads TGTGCCAGTAGTTATCGAGTGAACACTGAAGCTTTCTTT. The rearrangement links TRBV19 to TRBJ1-1, with D hard to call. There are 13 residues in the CDR3. Looked up from germline, CDR1 is LNHDA and CDR2 is SQIVND (reference sequence). V dropped 5 bases and J dropped 0 bases, with 7 bases sitting between them.

The chain is built from TRBV5-1 and TRBJ2-1, with 7 bases aligning to TRBD2. This CDR3 contains 15 residues. The germline CDR1 and CDR2 sequences are SGHRS and YFSETQ. J lost 2 bases, V lost 6 bases, and 8 bases had no gene match. Here the CDR3 reads CASIASGGAYNEQFF. In DNA, the CDR3 is TGCGCCAGCATCGCTAGCGGAGGCGCCTACAATGAGCAGTTCTTC.

The chain employs TRBV5-1 and TRBJ1-6; D is perhaps TRBD1 (6 bases). From germline, CDR1 is SGHRS and CDR2 YFSETQ. The ends were cut back, 4 bases at V and 9 bases at J, with 17 bases in the middle. This CDR3 has 15 amino acids. The chain's CDR3 is CASSVLSGAGSPLHF. In DNA form, the CDR3 reads TGCGCCAGCAGCGTATTATCAGGGGCGGGTTCACCCCTCCACTTT.

The J gene is TRBJ2-3, the V gene TRBV2; 8 bases are shared with TRBD2. Trimming at V came to 7 bases and at J to 5 bases, leaving 5 bases not matched to a gene. The germline V gene has CDR1 SNHLY and CDR2 FYNNEI. The CDR3 runs to 13 residues. Here the CDR3 DNA reads TGTGCCAGCACAGGACTAGCCAGAGATACGCAGTATTTT. Protein product: CASTGLARDTQYF. The variable domain in full, with the rest retrieved from reference TRBV2 and TRBJ2-3, is EPEVTQTPSHQVTQMGQEVILRCVPISNHLYFYWYRQILGQKVEFLVSFYNNEISEKSEIFDDQFSVERPDGSNFTLKIRSTKLEDSAMYFCASTGLARDTQYFGPGTRLTVL.

The CDR3 DNA reads TGTGCCAGCAGCACAAACTATGGCTACACCTTC. Residues: CASSTNYGYTF. The V and J genes are TRBV6-5 and TRBJ1-2; D is unclear. CDR1 is MNHEY, CDR2 SVGAGI, per germline. Trimming left V 6 bases short and J 2 bases short, with 4 bases between. CDR3 length: 11 residues.

This chain joins TRBV2 and TRBJ2-5, with no clear D. Germline lookup yields CDR1 SNHLY and CDR2 FYNNEI. The CDR3 sequence is 13 residues long. Deletions cut 6 bases from V and 4 bases from J, with 12 bases between. The CDR3 bases are TGTGCCAGCAGCGCCGACTTTGGAGAGACCCAGTACTTC. Protein product: CASSADFGETQYF. Full variable domain (missing parts from reference TRBV2 and TRBJ2-5): EPEVTQTPSHQVTQMGQEVILRCVPISNHLYFYWYRQILGQKVEFLVSFYNNEISEKSEIFDDQFSVERPDGSNFTLKIRSTKLEDSAMYFCASSADFGETQYFGPGTRLLVL.

The table lists this clone with a few counts. V is TRBV6-5 and J is TRBJ1-5; maybe TRBD1 (6 bases). Trimming cost V 0 bases and J 9 bases, with 9 bases left between them. In germline, CDR1 is MNHEY, CDR2 SVGAGI. The CDR3 consists of 13 residues. CDR3 sequence: CASSYSGGPPQHF. CDR3 in DNA: TGTGCCAGCAGTTACTCAGGGGGACCGCCCCAGCATTTT.

In DNA form, the CDR3 reads TGTGCCAGCCGAGGTGCCTCCCTGCAGACCATTTACGAGCAGTACTTC. This codes for CASRGASLQTIYEQYF. The chain recombines TRBV2 with TRBJ2-7, with D unclear. Looked up from germline, CDR1 is SNHLY and CDR2 is FYNNEI. The CDR3 is 16 residues long. The V end was cut by 8 bases, the J end by 4 bases, with 24 bases between.

The chain couples TRBV5-1 to TRBJ1-1; no definite D call. Trimming shortened V by 4 bases and J by 4 bases, and 14 bases separated the two germline ends. Germline V gene sequence: CDR1 SGHRS, CDR2 YFSETQ. CDR3 length: 14 residues. The CDR3 loop reads CASSAIPTGTEAFF. Here the CDR3 DNA reads TGCGCCAGCAGCGCCATTCCGACGGGCACTGAAGCTTTCTTT.

The chain combines TRBV9 with TRBJ2-2; 8 nucleotides line up with TRBD2. With 0 bases clipped from V and 4 bases from J, the junction kept 5 bases outside the gene matches. Germline V CDR1 and CDR2: SGDLS, YYNGEE. This CDR3 has 16 residues. CDR3 bases: TGTGCCAGCAGCGTAGGGGGGACTAGGTCCACCGGGGAGCTGTTTTTT. Translating gives CASSVGGTRSTGELFF.

This chain links TRBV4-3 with TRBJ1-2; D uncertain. The V and J ends lost 0 bases and 4 bases respectively, with 12 bases between them. Germline CDR1 LGHNA, CDR2 YSLEER. This CDR3 is 15 amino acids long. The CDR3 DNA sequence: TGCGCCAGCAGCCAAGAATCGGGCGGGAGCTATGGCTACACCTTC. It is translated as CASSQESGGSYGYTF.

V gene TRBV6-5 combines with J gene TRBJ2-5; 8 positions match TRBD2. The CDR3 has 16 residues. CDR1 is MNHEY, CDR2 SVGAGI, per germline. Trimming removed 2 bases from V and 4 bases from J; junction bases left unmatched: 9. CDR3 loop: CASSYRPGGPGETQYF. The CDR3 region has the DNA TGTGCCAGCAGTTACAGGCCGGGGGGGCCGGGAGAGACCCAGTACTTC.

The rearrangement links TRBV12-3 or TRBV12-4 to TRBJ2-7; a weak D match, TRBD2 (6 bases). The CDR3 is 11 residues long. V lost 5 bases to trimming and J lost 7 bases, with 9 bases between them. The DNA of the CDR3 is TGTGCCAGCAGTGAGGAGGGGGAGCAGTACTTC. Translated: CASSEEGEQYF.

J is TRBJ2-6 and V is TRBV19; D is ambiguous. The CDR3 extends over 13 amino acids. The germline CDR1 and CDR2 sequences are LNHDA and SQIVND (reference sequence). The V end was cut by 8 bases, the J end by 0 bases, with 5 bases between. CDR3 DNA: TGTGCCAGTGAGGTCTCTGGGGCCAACGTCCTGACTTTC. It translates to CASEVSGANVLTF.

The V gene is TRBV15, the J gene TRBJ2-7, with 12 bases lining up with TRBD1. V was pared by 0 bases and J by 5 bases, with 2 bases of the junction left unmatched. CDR1 is LNHNV and CDR2 is YYDKDF in the germline V gene (reference sequence). The CDR3 has 15 amino acids. The CDR3 protein is CATSREGTGGDEQYF. CDR3 in DNA: TGTGCCACCAGCAGAGAAGGGACAGGGGGCGACGAGCAGTACTTC.

In this sample, this clone turned up a few times. The J gene is TRBJ1-1, the V gene TRBV6-4; D is ambiguous. Trimming took off 6 bases at V and 0 bases at J, with 8 bases between the two ends. CDR3 size: 13 residues. Germline V CDR1 and CDR2: MRHNA, SNTAGT. The DNA of the CDR3 is TGTGCCAGCAGCCGCGAGATGAACACTGAAGCTTTCTTT. Its protein is CASSREMNTEAFF.

This chain connects TRBV30 to TRBJ2-2; tentatively, D is TRBD1 (7 bases). Per germline, CDR1 GTSNPN and CDR2 SVGIG (reference sequence). The CDR3 has 17 amino acids. Trimming shortened V by 0 bases and J by 3 bases, and 17 bases separated the two germline ends. The chain's CDR3 is CAWSVLGGQSYTGELFF. The CDR3 DNA reads as TGTGCCTGGAGTGTACTCGGGGGACAGAGCTACACCGGGGAGCTGTTTTTT.

The rearrangement joins TRBV5-1 to TRBJ2-7, with 12 bases identical to TRBD2. The CDR3 runs 15 residues. Unmatched junction bases numbered 4, after V lost 4 bases and J lost 2 bases. CDR1 SGHRS and CDR2 YFSETQ come from the germline V gene. CDR3 in DNA: TGCGCCAGCAGCCCCGGGACTAGCGGGCCCTACGAGCAGTACTTC. Translating gives CASSPGTSGPYEQYF.

V usage is TRBV10-2 and J usage is TRBJ1-1; D is unresolved. With 6 bases removed from V and 6 bases from J, the gap between germline ends came to 11 bases. The germline V gene has CDR1 WSHSY and CDR2 SAAADI. The CDR3 extends over 12 amino acids. The CDR3: CASRELAAEAFF. In DNA, the CDR3 is TGCGCCAGCAGGGAACTAGCGGCTGAAGCTTTCTTT.

This clone was counted only a few times. The chain combines TRBV29-1 with TRBJ1-2, with D unresolved. With 5 bases removed from V and 8 bases from J, the gap between germline ends came to 9 bases. Per germline, CDR1 SQVTM and CDR2 ANQGSEA. This CDR3 has 10 residues. The CDR3 DNA reads TGCAGCGTTTACTTTTACGGCTACACCTTC. Translated: CSVYFYGYTF.

V gene TRBV6-2 or TRBV6-3 combines with J gene TRBJ2-7; 7 nucleotides agree with TRBD2. J gave up 3 bases and V 2 bases, and 13 bases lay outside the gene matches. This CDR3 region has 17 residues. CDR1 MNHEY and CDR2 SVGEGT come from the germline V gene. For the CDR3, the DNA is TGTGCCAGCAGTTACCCCCTTGGCGGGAGTTCGGACTACGAGCAGTACTTC. Its protein product is CASSYPLGGSSDYEQYF.